Reported below is one T cell receptor (beta chain). The data originate from a study of blood T cell repertoires in COVID-19. Overall study: Italy, Spain and the United States were the sources of the convalescent and acute COVID-19 samples.

In the authors' workflow: Scientists estimated how many nucleated cells there were by amplifying reference gene primers. Some clones are missing from TCRdb's copy, which holds only in-frame ones; the method was immunoSEQ multiplex PCR. Clone size and V and J calls were adopted from that table, with D and trimming inferred from the DNA. In the table there are 200,000 to 300,000 clones, around 84% of which are singletons. Germline CDR1 MNHEY, CDR2 SMNVEV (reference sequence). The ends lost 5 bases at V and 3 bases at J; junction bases unmatched: 5. This CDR3 is built from 15 residues. Sequencing was performed on peripheral blood. This chain joins TRBV27 and TRBJ2-7; 12 nucleotides align to TRBD2. The sequence came from a man in his 60s with acute or convalescent COVID-19. CDR3 loop: CASSAGLAGIYEQYF. CDR3 DNA: TGTGCCAGCAGTGCAGGACTAGCGGGAATCTACGAGCAGTACTTC.